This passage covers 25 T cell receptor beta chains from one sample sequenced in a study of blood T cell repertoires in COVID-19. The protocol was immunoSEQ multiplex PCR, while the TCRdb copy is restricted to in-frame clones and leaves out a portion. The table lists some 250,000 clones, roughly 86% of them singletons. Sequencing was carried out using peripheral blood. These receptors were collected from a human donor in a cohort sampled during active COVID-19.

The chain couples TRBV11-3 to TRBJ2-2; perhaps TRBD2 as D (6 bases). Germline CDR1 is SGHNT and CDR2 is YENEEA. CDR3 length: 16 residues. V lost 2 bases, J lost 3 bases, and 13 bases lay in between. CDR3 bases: TGTGCCAGCAGCTTAAGTACGGGGGTAGACACCGGGGAGCTGTTTTTT. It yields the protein CASSLSTGVDTGELFF.

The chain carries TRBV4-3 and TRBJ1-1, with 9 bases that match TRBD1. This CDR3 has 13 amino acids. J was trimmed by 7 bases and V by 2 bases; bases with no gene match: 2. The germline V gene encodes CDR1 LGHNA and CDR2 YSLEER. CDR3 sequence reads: CASSQQGQGEAFF. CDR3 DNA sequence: TGCGCCAGCAGCCAACAGGGACAGGGTGAAGCTTTCTTT.

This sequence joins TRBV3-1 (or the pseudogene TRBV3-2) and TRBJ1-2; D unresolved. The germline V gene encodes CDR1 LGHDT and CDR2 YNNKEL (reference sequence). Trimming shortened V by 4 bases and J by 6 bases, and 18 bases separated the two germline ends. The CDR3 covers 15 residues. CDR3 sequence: CASSRETYARNGYTF. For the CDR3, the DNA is TGTGCCAGCAGCCGAGAGACATACGCCAGAAATGGCTACACCTTC.

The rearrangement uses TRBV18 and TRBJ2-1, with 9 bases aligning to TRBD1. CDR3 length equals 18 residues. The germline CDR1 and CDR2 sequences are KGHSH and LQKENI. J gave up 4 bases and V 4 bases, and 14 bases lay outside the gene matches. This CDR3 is CASSRTGTGIAVYNEQFF. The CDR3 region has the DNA TGTGCCAGCTCACGAACCGGGACAGGGATCGCGGTTTACAATGAGCAGTTCTTC.

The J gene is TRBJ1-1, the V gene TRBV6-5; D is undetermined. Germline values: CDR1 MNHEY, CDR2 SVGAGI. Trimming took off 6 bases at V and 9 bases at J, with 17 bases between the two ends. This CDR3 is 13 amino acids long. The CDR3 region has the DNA TGTGCCAGCAGGTCCTCTCCTTTTGACAAAGCTTTCTTT. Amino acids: CASRSSPFDKAFF.

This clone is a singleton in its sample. The DNA of the CDR3 is TGCGCCAGCAGCCAAGTTGGGACAAGGAACTCTGGAAACACCATATATTTT. This gives the protein CASSQVGTRNSGNTIYF. This chain uses TRBV4-1 with TRBJ1-3; TRBD1 might be the D (6 bases). Trimming left V 1 base short and J 0 bases short, with 13 bases between. This CDR3 has 17 amino acids. Per the germline V gene, CDR1 is MGHRA and CDR2 is YSYEKL.

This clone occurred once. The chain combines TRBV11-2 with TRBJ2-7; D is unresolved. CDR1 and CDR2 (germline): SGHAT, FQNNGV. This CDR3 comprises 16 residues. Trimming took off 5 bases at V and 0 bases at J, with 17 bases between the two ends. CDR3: CASSGEVAISSYEQYF. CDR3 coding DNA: TGTGCCAGCAGCGGAGAGGTCGCCATAAGCTCCTACGAGCAGTACTTC. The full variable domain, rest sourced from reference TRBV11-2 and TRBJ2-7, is EAGVAQSPRYKIIEKRQSVAFWCNPISGHATLYWYQQILGQGPKLLIQFQNNGVVDDSQLPKDRFSAERLKGVDSTLKIQPAKLEDSAVYLCASSGEVAISSYEQYFGPGTRLTVT.

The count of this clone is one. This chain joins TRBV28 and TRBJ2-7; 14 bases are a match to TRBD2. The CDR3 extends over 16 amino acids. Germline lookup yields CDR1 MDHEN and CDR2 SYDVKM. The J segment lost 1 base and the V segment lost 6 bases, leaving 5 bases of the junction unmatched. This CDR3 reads CASRGLAGAFSYEQYF. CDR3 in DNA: TGTGCCAGCAGGGGACTAGCGGGAGCCTTTTCCTACGAGCAGTACTTC.

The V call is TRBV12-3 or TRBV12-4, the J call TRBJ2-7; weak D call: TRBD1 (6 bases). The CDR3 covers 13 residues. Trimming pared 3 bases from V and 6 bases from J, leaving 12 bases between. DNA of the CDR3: TGTGCCAGCAGTTTTGATGGACAGACCGAGCAGTACTTC. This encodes CASSFDGQTEQYF.

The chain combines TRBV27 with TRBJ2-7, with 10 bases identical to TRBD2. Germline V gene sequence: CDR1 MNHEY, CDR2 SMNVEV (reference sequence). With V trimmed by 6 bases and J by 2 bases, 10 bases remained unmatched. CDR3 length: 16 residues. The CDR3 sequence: CASSSWRTSGAYEQYF. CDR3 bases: TGTGCCAGCAGCTCCTGGCGGACTAGCGGAGCCTACGAGCAGTACTTC.

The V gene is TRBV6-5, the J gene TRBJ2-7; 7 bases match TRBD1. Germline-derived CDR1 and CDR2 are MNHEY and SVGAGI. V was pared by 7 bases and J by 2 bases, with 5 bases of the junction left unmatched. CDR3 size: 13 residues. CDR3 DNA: TGTGCCAGCATCCTGGACAGGACCTACGAGCAGTACTTC. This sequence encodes CASILDRTYEQYF.

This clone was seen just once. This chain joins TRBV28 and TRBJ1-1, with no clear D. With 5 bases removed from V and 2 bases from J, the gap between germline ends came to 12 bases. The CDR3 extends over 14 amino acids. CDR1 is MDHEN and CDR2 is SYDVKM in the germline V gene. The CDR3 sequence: CASSPVTANTEAFF. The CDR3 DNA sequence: TGTGCCAGCAGTCCAGTTACAGCTAACACTGAAGCTTTCTTT.

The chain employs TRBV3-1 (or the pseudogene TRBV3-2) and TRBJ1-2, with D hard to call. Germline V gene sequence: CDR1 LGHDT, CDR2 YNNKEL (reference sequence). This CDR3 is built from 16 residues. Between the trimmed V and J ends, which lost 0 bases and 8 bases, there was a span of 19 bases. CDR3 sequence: CASSQDSLGGFQGYTF. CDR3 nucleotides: TGTGCCAGCAGCCAAGATAGTTTGGGCGGGTTCCAAGGCTACACCTTC.

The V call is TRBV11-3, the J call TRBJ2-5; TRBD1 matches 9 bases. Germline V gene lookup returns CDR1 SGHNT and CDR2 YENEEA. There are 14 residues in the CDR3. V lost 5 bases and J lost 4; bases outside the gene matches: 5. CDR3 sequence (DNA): TGTGCCAGCAGCCCTCGGACAGGGGTAGAGACCCAGTACTTC. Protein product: CASSPRTGVETQYF. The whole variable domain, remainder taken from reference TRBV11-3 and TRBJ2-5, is EAGVVQSPRYKIIEKKQPVAFWCNPISGHNTLYWYLQNLGQGPELLIRYENEEAVDDSQLPKDRFSAERLKGVDSTLKIQPAELGDSAVYLCASSPRTGVETQYFGPGTRLLVL.

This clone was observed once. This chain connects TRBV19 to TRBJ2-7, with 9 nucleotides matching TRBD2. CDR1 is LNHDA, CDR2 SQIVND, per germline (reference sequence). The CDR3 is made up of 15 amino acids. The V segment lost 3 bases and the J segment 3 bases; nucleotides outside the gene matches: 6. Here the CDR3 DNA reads TGTGCCAGTAGTATGGGCGGGAGGGGACACTACGAGCAGTACTTC. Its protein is CASSMGGRGHYEQYF.

The CDR3 DNA follows: TGTGCCAGCAGCTACGAAGGGGGTGGGACCGCTAACTATGGCTACACCTTC. Protein: CASSYEGGGTANYGYTF. The V gene is TRBV13, the J gene TRBJ1-2, with TRBD1 as a possible D gene (6 bases). CDR3 length: 17 amino acids. The V and J ends lost 4 bases and 0 bases respectively, with 18 bases between them. Germline V gene sequence: CDR1 PRHDT, CDR2 FYEKMQ (reference sequence).

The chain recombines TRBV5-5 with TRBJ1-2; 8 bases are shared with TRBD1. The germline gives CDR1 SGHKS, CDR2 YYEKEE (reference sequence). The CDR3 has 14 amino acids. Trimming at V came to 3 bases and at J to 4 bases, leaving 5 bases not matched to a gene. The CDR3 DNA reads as TGTGCCAGCAGCTGGAGTCAGGGGGCCTATGGCTACACCTTC. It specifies CASSWSQGAYGYTF.

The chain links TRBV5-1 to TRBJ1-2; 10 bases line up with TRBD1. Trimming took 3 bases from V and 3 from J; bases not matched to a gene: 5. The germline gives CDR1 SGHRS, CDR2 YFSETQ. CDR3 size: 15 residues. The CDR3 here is CASSYRTGGHYGYTF. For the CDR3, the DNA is TGCGCCAGCAGCTACCGGACAGGGGGACACTATGGCTACACCTTC.

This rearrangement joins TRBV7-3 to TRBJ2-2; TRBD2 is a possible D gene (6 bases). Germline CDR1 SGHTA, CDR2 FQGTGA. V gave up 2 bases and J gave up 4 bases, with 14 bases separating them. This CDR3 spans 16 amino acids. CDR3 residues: CASSLLASVGTGELFF. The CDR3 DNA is TGTGCCAGCAGCTTATTGGCTAGCGTGGGCACCGGGGAGCTGTTTTTT.

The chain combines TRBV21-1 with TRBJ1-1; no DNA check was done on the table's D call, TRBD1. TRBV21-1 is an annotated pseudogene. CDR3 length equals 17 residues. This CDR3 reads CASSNPDSRDSGTEAFF. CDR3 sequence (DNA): TGTGCCAGCAGCAATCCGGACAGTAGGGATTCAGGCACTGAAGCTTTCTTT.

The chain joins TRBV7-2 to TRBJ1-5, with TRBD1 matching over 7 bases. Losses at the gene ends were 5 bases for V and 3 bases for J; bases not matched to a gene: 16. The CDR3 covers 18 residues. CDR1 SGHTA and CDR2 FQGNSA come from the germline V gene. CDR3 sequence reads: CASSIRPGQALFNQPQHF. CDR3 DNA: TGTGCCAGCAGCATACGCCCCGGACAGGCCCTTTTCAATCAGCCCCAGCATTTT.

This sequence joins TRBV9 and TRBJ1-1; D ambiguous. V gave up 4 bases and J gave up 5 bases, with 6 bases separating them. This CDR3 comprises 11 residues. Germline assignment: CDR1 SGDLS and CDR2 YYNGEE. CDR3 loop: CASSFSTEAFF. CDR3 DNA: TGTGCCAGCAGCTTCAGTACTGAAGCTTTCTTT.

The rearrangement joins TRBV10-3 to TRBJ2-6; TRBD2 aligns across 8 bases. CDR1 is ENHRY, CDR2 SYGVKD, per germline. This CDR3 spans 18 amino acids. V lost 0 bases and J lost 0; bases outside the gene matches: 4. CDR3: CAISESVAGSSGANVLTF. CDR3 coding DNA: TGTGCCATCAGTGAGTCGGTAGCGGGAAGCTCTGGGGCCAACGTCCTGACTTTC.

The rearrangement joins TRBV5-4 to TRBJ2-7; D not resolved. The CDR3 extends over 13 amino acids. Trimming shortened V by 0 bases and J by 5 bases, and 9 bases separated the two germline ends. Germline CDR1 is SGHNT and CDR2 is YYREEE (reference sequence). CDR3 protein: CASSLAGNNEQYF. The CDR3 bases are TGTGCCAGCAGCTTGGCAGGAAACAACGAGCAGTACTTC.

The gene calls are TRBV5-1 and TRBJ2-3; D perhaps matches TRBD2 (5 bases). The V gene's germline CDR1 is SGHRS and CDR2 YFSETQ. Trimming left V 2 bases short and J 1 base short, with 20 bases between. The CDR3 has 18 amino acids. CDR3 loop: CASSFSPHGEGGTDTQYF. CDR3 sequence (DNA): TGCGCCAGCAGCTTTAGCCCGCACGGGGAAGGCGGCACAGATACGCAGTATTTT.